A selection of T cell receptor beta chains follows, all from one sample in a study of CD8 T cells in Susac syndrome. MiXCR, run by TCRdb on the immunoSEQ multiplex PCR reads, gives a single entry per CDR3 protein. The sample yields 15,000 to 20,000 distinct CDR3 sequences, around 96% seen once. The sequenced material came from CD8+ T cells from PBMCs. All receptors come from a human donor in good health. Each CDR3 is given with its conserved first and last residue. Each record gives: J gene, V gene, D gene, clone size, CDR3 length, CDR3 protein, CDR3 DNA. D genes are given only for firm matches. Not all rows give a size; the values are once, few, many and, for expanded clones, a class.

TRBJ2-5 | TRBV6-1 | TRBD1 | NA | 15 | CASSASTGGGKTQYF | TGTGCCAGCAGTGCCTCGACAGGGGGCGGGAAGACCCAGTACTTC
TRBJ2-1 | TRBV2 | NA | NA | 16 | CASGRFTGKAAGEQFF | TGTGCCAGCGGTCGATTCACAGGGAAGGCTGCTGGTGAGCAGTTCTTC
TRBJ2-4 | TRBV11-2 | TRBD2 | NA | 16 | CASSPGGSLAKNIQYF | TGTGCCAGCAGTCCCGGGGGGTCTCTAGCCAAAAACATTCAGTACTTC
TRBJ2-5 | TRBV6-1 | NA | NA | 13 | CASSGWYQETQYF | TGTGCCAGCAGTGGCTGGTACCAAGAGACCCAGTACTTC
TRBJ2-1 | TRBV7-9 | TRBD2 | NA | 15 | CASSKGRAPRNEQFF | TGTGCCAGCAGCAAAGGGAGGGCCCCCCGCAATGAGCAGTTCTTC
TRBJ2-7 | TRBV29-1 | TRBD2 | NA | 13 | CSVTGGLSYEQYF | TGCAGCGTGACGGGAGGTCTTTCTTACGAGCAGTACTTC
TRBJ1-5 | TRBV28 | TRBD1 | NA | 16 | CASSLWATGVNQPQHF | TGTGCCAGCAGTTTATGGGCAACAGGGGTCAATCAGCCCCAGCATTTT
TRBJ2-5 | TRBV9 | NA | NA | 15 | CASSVGGGGQETQYF | TGTGCCAGCAGCGTAGGAGGAGGGGGCCAAGAGACCCAGTACTTC
TRBJ2-3 | TRBV4-1 | TRBD2 | once | 15 | CASSQSREAPDTQYF | TGCGCCAGCAGCCAATCCCGGGAGGCCCCAGATACGCAGTATTTT
TRBJ1-2 | TRBV28 | TRBD1 | once | 17 | CASSSDREGAPSYGYTF | TGTGCCAGCAGTTCGGACAGGGAGGGGGCCCCTAGCTATGGCTACACCTTC
TRBJ2-1 | TRBV12-3/TRBV12-4 | TRBD2 | once | 16 | CASSRAGLATDNEQFF | TGTGCCAGCAGCCGAGCGGGACTAGCGACCGACAATGAGCAGTTCTTC
TRBJ2-2 | TRBV28 | NA | NA | 16 | CASSFESGPDTGELFF | TGTGCCAGCAGTTTTGAGTCGGGACCCGACACCGGGGAGCTGTTTTTT
TRBJ2-1 | TRBV29-1 | TRBD1 | NA | 14 | CSVSTGTTYNEQFF | TGCAGCGTATCGACAGGGACCACCTACAATGAGCAGTTCTTC
TRBJ2-1 | TRBV29-1 | TRBD2 | once | 14 | CSVVGLGGYNEQFF | TGCAGCGTTGTGGGACTAGGAGGCTACAATGAGCAGTTCTTC
TRBJ2-7 | TRBV27 | NA | NA | 16 | CASSLIALEGKYEQYF | TGTGCCAGCAGTTTGATCGCCTTGGAGGGGAAGTACGAGCAGTACTTC
TRBJ1-2 | TRBV7-9 | NA | once | 16 | CASSLGEREWGHGYTF | TGTGCCAGCAGCTTAGGAGAACGGGAATGGGGTCATGGCTACACCTTC
TRBJ2-5 | TRBV12-3/TRBV12-4 | TRBD2 | NA | 15 | CASSPGREGEETQYF | TGTGCCAGCAGCCCAGGCCGGGAGGGGGAAGAGACCCAGTACTTC
TRBJ2-3 | TRBV6-4 | TRBD2 | NA | 16 | CASSDSAGGGTDTQYF | TGTGCCAGCAGTGACTCGGCGGGAGGAGGGACAGATACGCAGTATTTT
TRBJ1-5 | TRBV6-1 | TRBD1 | NA | 16 | CASSPTTGGNNQPQHF | TGTGCCAGCAGTCCCACGACAGGGGGGAACAATCAGCCCCAGCATTTT